This TCR beta chain appears in the sequencing data of a study of T cells expressing NK-cell markers. Following a re-call of the 5' RACE reads, TCRdb has one entry per CDR3 protein and lacks DNA. This sample's table has about 450,000 distinct CDR3 sequences. The CDR3 contains 18 residues. Germline V lookup: CDR1 LNHDA, CDR2 SQIVND (reference sequence). The chain uses TRBV19 and TRBJ2-1; TCRdb's D call, TRBD2, is unchecked because there is no DNA. The sequenced sample consisted of blood T cells: a sorted CD56 or NKG2C T cell subset, CD4+ or CD8+ T cells, or bulk PBMC T cells (not recorded which). The TCR comes from a woman between 18 and 70 years old in good health. The CDR3 loop is CASLGQAGPSSPYNEQFF.